This is a list of T cell receptor beta chains from one sample in a study of T cell responses to AZD1222 COVID-19 vaccine. Some clones are missing from TCRdb's copy, which holds only in-frame ones; the method was immunoSEQ multiplex PCR. The table has 140,000 or so clones, 93% seen once. Source: peripheral blood, taken after recovery from COVID-19. Receptor source: an adult who had recovered from COVID-19. Both conserved end residues are part of each CDR3. D genes are given only for firm matches. Clone size is shown for a subset of rows, as once, few, many or a class of expanded clone.

d_gene: .; len: 14; v_gene: TRBV28; j_gene: TRBJ2-7; abundance: .; CDR3aa: CASSRRDTSYEQYF; CDR3nt: TGTGCCAGCAGCCGGAGGGACACCTCCTACGAGCAGTACTTC
d_gene: .; len: 17; v_gene: TRBV29-1; j_gene: TRBJ2-7; abundance: .; CDR3aa: CSAEGVTGTGSSYEQYF; CDR3nt: TGCAGCGCTGAAGGGGTAACCGGGACGGGGAGCTCCTACGAGCAGTACTTC
d_gene: .; len: 13; v_gene: TRBV6-4; j_gene: TRBJ1-1; abundance: .; CDR3aa: CASSVEGGTEAFF; CDR3nt: TGTGCCAGCAGTGTCGAGGGAGGCACTGAAGCTTTCTTT
d_gene: TRBD1; len: 14; v_gene: TRBV5-4; j_gene: TRBJ2-5; abundance: .; CDR3aa: CASSSQGDGETQYF; CDR3nt: TGTGCCAGCAGCTCGCAGGGGGACGGGGAGACCCAGTACTTC
d_gene: .; len: 15; v_gene: TRBV27; j_gene: TRBJ2-3; abundance: .; CDR3aa: CASSSRREPTDTQYF; CDR3nt: TGTGCCAGCAGTTCAAGGAGGGAGCCCACAGATACGCAGTATTTT
d_gene: .; len: 13; v_gene: TRBV27; j_gene: TRBJ2-4; abundance: .; CDR3aa: CASSPSLKNIQYF; CDR3nt: TGTGCCAGCAGCCCCAGCCTCAAAAACATTCAGTACTTC
d_gene: TRBD1; len: 18; v_gene: TRBV28; j_gene: TRBJ1-2; abundance: .; CDR3aa: CASSSLTGTVEENYGYTF; CDR3nt: TGTGCCAGCAGTTCCTTGACAGGGACCGTCGAGGAGAACTATGGCTACACCTTC
d_gene: TRBD2; len: 15; v_gene: TRBV5-1; j_gene: TRBJ2-7; abundance: .; CDR3aa: CASSGSGGSSYEQYF; CDR3nt: TGCGCCAGCAGCGGGAGCGGGGGAAGCTCCTACGAGCAGTACTTC
d_gene: .; len: 14; v_gene: TRBV10-3; j_gene: TRBJ1-1; abundance: .; CDR3aa: CAISSDRMNTEAFF; CDR3nt: TGTGCCATCAGTTCCGACAGGATGAACACTGAAGCTTTCTTT
d_gene: TRBD2; len: 14; v_gene: TRBV28; j_gene: TRBJ2-7; abundance: .; CDR3aa: CASSLIAGDHEQYF; CDR3nt: TGTGCCAGCAGTTTAATAGCGGGAGATCACGAGCAGTACTTC
d_gene: .; len: 13; v_gene: TRBV9; j_gene: TRBJ2-7; abundance: .; CDR3aa: CASSPGVSYEQYF; CDR3nt: TGTGCCAGCAGCCCAGGGGTTTCCTACGAGCAGTACTTC
d_gene: TRBD2; len: 18; v_gene: TRBV28; j_gene: TRBJ2-1; abundance: .; CDR3aa: CASSFVLAGGSSYNEQFF; CDR3nt: TGTGCCAGCAGTTTTGTCCTAGCGGGAGGGAGCTCCTACAATGAGCAGTTCTTC
d_gene: TRBD2; len: 16; v_gene: TRBV29-1; j_gene: TRBJ2-1; abundance: .; CDR3aa: CSVGTSGIPPINEQFF; CDR3nt: TGCAGCGTTGGGACTAGCGGGATTCCCCCAATCAATGAGCAGTTCTTC
d_gene: .; len: 11; v_gene: TRBV2; j_gene: TRBJ1-1; abundance: .; CDR3aa: CASSDRAEAFF; CDR3nt: TGTGCCAGCAGTGATAGGGCTGAAGCTTTCTTT
d_gene: .; len: 17; v_gene: TRBV6-1; j_gene: TRBJ2-3; abundance: .; CDR3aa: CASSEPPLASGTDTQYF; CDR3nt: TGTGCCAGCAGTGAGCCCCCACTAGCCTCGGGCACAGATACGCAGTATTTT
d_gene: .; len: 13; v_gene: TRBV7-9; j_gene: TRBJ2-7; abundance: .; CDR3aa: CASSLVSADEQYF; CDR3nt: TGTGCCAGCAGCTTGGTCAGCGCCGACGAGCAGTACTTC
d_gene: TRBD1; len: 16; v_gene: TRBV4-1; j_gene: TRBJ1-2; abundance: .; CDR3aa: CASSQGQGGTNYGYTF; CDR3nt: TGCGCCAGCAGCCAGGGACAGGGGGGGACTAACTATGGCTACACCTTC
d_gene: TRBD1; len: 17; v_gene: TRBV14; j_gene: TRBJ1-6; abundance: .; CDR3aa: CASSQAGTGTKGSPLHF; CDR3nt: TGTGCCAGCAGCCAAGCCGGGACAGGGACTAAAGGGTCACCCCTCCACTTT
d_gene: .; len: 13; v_gene: TRBV28; j_gene: TRBJ2-2; abundance: .; CDR3aa: CASSLPAPGELFF; CDR3nt: TGTGCCAGCAGTTTACCCGCCCCCGGGGAGCTGTTTTTT
d_gene: .; len: 16; v_gene: TRBV27; j_gene: TRBJ1-6; abundance: .; CDR3aa: CASRGLVRGDNSPLHF; CDR3nt: TGTGCCAGCAGGGGGTTAGTCCGGGGGGATAATTCACCCCTCCACTTT
d_gene: TRBD1; len: 16; v_gene: TRBV5-1; j_gene: TRBJ2-6; abundance: .; CDR3aa: CASSTGTVSGANVLTF; CDR3nt: TGCGCCAGCAGCACCGGGACAGTATCTGGGGCCAACGTCCTGACTTTC
d_gene: TRBD2; len: 16; v_gene: TRBV10-3; j_gene: TRBJ2-1; abundance: .; CDR3aa: CAINSGGREGPNEQFF; CDR3nt: TGTGCCATCAACTCAGGTGGGCGGGAGGGCCCTAATGAGCAGTTCTTC
d_gene: TRBD2; len: 16; v_gene: TRBV6-5; j_gene: TRBJ2-1; abundance: .; CDR3aa: CASSFRTSGLYNEQFF; CDR3nt: TGTGCCAGCAGTTTCAGGACTAGCGGGCTTTACAATGAGCAGTTCTTC
d_gene: .; len: 14; v_gene: TRBV7-2; j_gene: TRBJ2-1; abundance: .; CDR3aa: CASSSLDSGNEQFF; CDR3nt: TGTGCCAGCAGCTCCTTGGACTCGGGCAATGAGCAGTTCTTC
d_gene: TRBD2; len: 15; v_gene: TRBV9; j_gene: TRBJ2-7; abundance: once; CDR3aa: CASSVGTSGTYEQYF; CDR3nt: TGTGCCAGCAGCGTGGGGACTAGCGGGACCTACGAGCAGTACTTC
d_gene: .; len: 15; v_gene: TRBV19; j_gene: TRBJ2-7; abundance: .; CDR3aa: CASSIGSGQHYEQYF; CDR3nt: TGTGCCAGTAGTATCGGTTCGGGACAACACTACGAGCAGTACTTC
d_gene: TRBD1; len: 16; v_gene: TRBV12-5; j_gene: TRBJ2-6; abundance: .; CDR3aa: CASGLDRGPGANVLTF; CDR3nt: TGTGCTAGTGGTTTGGACAGGGGACCTGGGGCCAACGTCCTGACTTTC
d_gene: .; len: 13; v_gene: TRBV7-3; j_gene: TRBJ2-1; abundance: .; CDR3aa: CASSLNAEGEQFF; CDR3nt: TGTGCCAGCAGCTTAAACGCCGAGGGGGAGCAGTTCTTC
d_gene: .; len: 13; v_gene: TRBV11-3; j_gene: TRBJ2-7; abundance: .; CDR3aa: CASSLRASHEQYF; CDR3nt: TGTGCCAGCAGCTTAAGGGCTAGTCACGAGCAGTACTTC
d_gene: .; len: 15; v_gene: TRBV19; j_gene: TRBJ1-5; abundance: .; CDR3aa: CASSIGREAGQPQHF; CDR3nt: TGTGCCAGTAGTATAGGAAGAGAAGCGGGACAGCCCCAGCATTTT
d_gene: .; len: 14; v_gene: TRBV5-6; j_gene: TRBJ2-1; abundance: .; CDR3aa: CASSPKGNHNEQFF; CDR3nt: TGTGCCAGCAGCCCCAAGGGGAACCACAATGAGCAGTTCTTC
d_gene: .; len: 14; v_gene: TRBV9; j_gene: TRBJ1-1; abundance: .; CDR3aa: CASSALQENTEAFF; CDR3nt: TGTGCCAGCAGCGCTCTACAGGAGAACACTGAAGCTTTCTTT
d_gene: TRBD1; len: 13; v_gene: TRBV29-1; j_gene: TRBJ1-5; abundance: once; CDR3aa: CSVGETGGQPQHF; CDR3nt: TGCAGCGTTGGGGAAACAGGGGGACAGCCCCAGCATTTT
d_gene: .; len: 12; v_gene: TRBV19; j_gene: TRBJ1-2; abundance: few; CDR3aa: CASRWGSYGYTF; CDR3nt: TGTGCCAGTAGGTGGGGGAGCTATGGCTACACCTTC
d_gene: .; len: 14; v_gene: TRBV10-3; j_gene: TRBJ1-1; abundance: .; CDR3aa: CAISSGEAKTEAFF; CDR3nt: TGTGCCATCAGTTCAGGGGAGGCTAAAACTGAAGCTTTCTTT
d_gene: TRBD2; len: 16; v_gene: TRBV7-6; j_gene: TRBJ2-3; abundance: .; CDR3aa: CASSPRRETSTDTQYF; CDR3nt: TGTGCCAGCAGCCCTCGGCGGGAGACTAGCACAGATACGCAGTATTTT
d_gene: TRBD1; len: 17; v_gene: TRBV13; j_gene: TRBJ2-1; abundance: .; CDR3aa: CASSRLTGTGEYNEQFF; CDR3nt: TGTGCCAGCAGCAGATTAACCGGGACAGGCGAATACAATGAGCAGTTCTTC
d_gene: TRBD1; len: 14; v_gene: TRBV10-3; j_gene: TRBJ2-2; abundance: .; CDR3aa: CAISTLQGDGELFF; CDR3nt: TGTGCCATCAGTACCTTACAGGGGGACGGGGAGCTGTTTTTT
d_gene: .; len: 16; v_gene: TRBV5-1; j_gene: TRBJ2-3; abundance: once; CDR3aa: CASSLGLAPDTDTQYF; CDR3nt: TGCGCCAGCAGCTTGGGGCTAGCACCCGACACAGATACGCAGTATTTT
d_gene: .; len: 14; v_gene: TRBV27; j_gene: TRBJ2-3; abundance: .; CDR3aa: CASSLSGGTDTQYF; CDR3nt: TGTGCCAGCAGTTTATCAGGGGGCACAGATACGCAGTATTTT
d_gene: .; len: 13; v_gene: TRBV19; j_gene: TRBJ1-5; abundance: .; CDR3aa: CASSSGMHQPQHF; CDR3nt: TGTGCCAGTAGTTCAGGGATGCATCAGCCCCAGCATTTT
d_gene: TRBD2; len: 17; v_gene: TRBV5-4; j_gene: TRBJ2-1; abundance: .; CDR3aa: CASRLPGLAGVRNEQFF; CDR3nt: TGTGCCAGCAGATTACCGGGACTAGCGGGAGTACGGAATGAGCAGTTCTTC
d_gene: .; len: 15; v_gene: TRBV7-9; j_gene: TRBJ2-7; abundance: once; CDR3aa: CASSLAAGKSDEQYF; CDR3nt: TGTGCCAGCAGCTTAGCTGCAGGGAAGTCGGACGAGCAGTACTTC
d_gene: .; len: 12; v_gene: TRBV7-9; j_gene: TRBJ2-7; abundance: .; CDR3aa: CASSPQSGEQYF; CDR3nt: TGTGCCAGCAGCCCCCAGTCTGGGGAGCAGTACTTC